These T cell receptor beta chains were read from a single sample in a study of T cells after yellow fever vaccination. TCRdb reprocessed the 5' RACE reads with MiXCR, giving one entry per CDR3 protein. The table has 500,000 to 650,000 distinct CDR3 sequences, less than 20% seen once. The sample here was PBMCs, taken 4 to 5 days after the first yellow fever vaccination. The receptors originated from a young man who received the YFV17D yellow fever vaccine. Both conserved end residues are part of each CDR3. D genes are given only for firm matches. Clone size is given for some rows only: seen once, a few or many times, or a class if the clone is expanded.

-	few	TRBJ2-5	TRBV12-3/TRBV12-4	CASSLEGMETQYF	TGTGCCAGCAGTTTAGAAGGGATGGAGACCCAGTACTTC
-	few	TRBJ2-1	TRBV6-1	CATYGHYNEQFF	TGTGCCACGTACGGGCACTACAATGAGCAGTTCTTC
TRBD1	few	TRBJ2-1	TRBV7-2	CASSFTPGTGSYNEQFF	TGTGCCAGCAGCTTCACCCCCGGGACAGGCAGCTACAATGAGCAGTTCTTC
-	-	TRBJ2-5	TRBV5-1	CASSGDVNRGNETQYF	TGCGCCAGCAGCGGGGACGTAAATCGAGGTAACGAGACCCAGTACTTC
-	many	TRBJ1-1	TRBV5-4	CASSRASDYTEAFF	TGTGCCAGCAGCCGAGCGTCGGATTATACTGAAGCTTTCTTT
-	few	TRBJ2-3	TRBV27	CASSPVLGVVTDTQYF	TGTGCCAGCAGTCCTGTACTAGGGGTCGTCACAGATACGCAGTATTTT
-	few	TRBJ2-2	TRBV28	CASFEVGFGELFF	TGTGCCAGTTTTGAAGTGGGGTTCGGGGAGCTGTTTTTT
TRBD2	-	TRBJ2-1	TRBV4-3	CASSQVPAGGVNEQFF	TGCGCCAGCAGCCAAGTTCCAGCGGGGGGGGTGAATGAGCAGTTCTTC
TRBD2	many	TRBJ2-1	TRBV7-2	CASSKWGGQSDEQFF	TGTGCCAGCAGCAAGTGGGGAGGGCAAAGCGATGAGCAGTTCTTC
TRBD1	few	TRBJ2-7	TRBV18	CASSPSDRVNQEQYF	TGTGCCAGCTCACCAAGTGACAGGGTTAATCAAGAGCAGTACTTC
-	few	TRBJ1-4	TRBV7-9	CASSAPGEDPGAEKLFF	TGTGCCAGCAGCGCCCCCGGTGAGGACCCTGGGGCTGAAAAACTGTTTTTT
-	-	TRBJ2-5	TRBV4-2	CASSQSTGGGGETQYF	TGTGCCAGCAGCCAATCGACGGGTGGGGGAGGAGAGACCCAGTACTTC
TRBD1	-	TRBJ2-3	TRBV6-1	CASRRALGQDTDTQYF	TGTGCCAGCAGGAGAGCCTTGGGACAGGACACAGATACGCAGTATTTT
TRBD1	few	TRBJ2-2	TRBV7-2	CASRTGGGGELFF	TGTGCCAGCAGGACAGGGGGAGGCGGGGAGCTGTTTTTT
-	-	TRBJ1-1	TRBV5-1	CASSLGWSQMNTEAFF	TGCGCCAGCAGCTTGGGGTGGTCGCAGATGAACACTGAAGCTTTCTTT
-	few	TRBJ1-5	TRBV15	CATSRDKTGPQPQHF	TGTGCCACCAGCAGAGATAAGACTGGGCCGCAGCCCCAGCATTTT
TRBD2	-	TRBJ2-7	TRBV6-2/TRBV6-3	CASGLDSGGVSEQYF	TGTGCCAGCGGTCTAGATAGCGGGGGTGTTTCGGAGCAGTACTTC
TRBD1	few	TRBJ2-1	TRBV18	CASSRGQGANEQFF	TGTGCCAGCTCAAGGGGACAGGGGGCTAATGAGCAGTTCTTC
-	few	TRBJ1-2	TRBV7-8	CASSFTHYGYTF	TGTGCCAGCAGCTTTACGCACTATGGCTACACCTTC
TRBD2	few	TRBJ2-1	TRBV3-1	CASSQRAGGSNEQFF	TGTGCCAGCAGCCAGCGAGCGGGGGGGTCGAATGAGCAGTTCTTC
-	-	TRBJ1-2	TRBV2	CARPDGRGGYTF	TGTGCCAGACCCGATGGTAGGGGTGGCTACACCTTC
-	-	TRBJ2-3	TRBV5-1	CASSSGSGQPPTDTQYF	TGCGCCAGCAGCTCAGGTTCGGGCCAACCTCCCACAGATACGCAGTATTTT
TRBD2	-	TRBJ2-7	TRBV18	CASSNGLAVYEQYF	TGTGCCAGCTCAAACGGACTAGCGGTTTACGAGCAGTACTTC
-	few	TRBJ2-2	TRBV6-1	CASSLRLGTRELFF	TGTGCCAGCAGCCTACGACTTGGGACCCGGGAGCTGTTTTTT
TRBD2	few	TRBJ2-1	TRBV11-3	CASSLDGGRGYNEQFF	TGTGCCAGCAGCTTAGATGGCGGGAGGGGATACAATGAGCAGTTCTTC
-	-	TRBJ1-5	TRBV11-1	CASSLFLGGRYSNQPQHF	TGTGCCAGCAGCTTATTCCTAGGGGGGCGGTATAGCAATCAGCCCCAGCATTTT
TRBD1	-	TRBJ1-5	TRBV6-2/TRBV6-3	CASRARGPVQPQHF	TGTGCCAGCAGAGCCAGGGGGCCGGTTCAGCCCCAGCATTTT
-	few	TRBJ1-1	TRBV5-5	CASSLGSGGLGTEAFF	TGTGCCAGCAGCTTGGGGTCCGGAGGATTGGGCACTGAAGCTTTCTTT
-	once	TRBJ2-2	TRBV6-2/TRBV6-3	CASSYSVGIAGELFF	TGTGCCAGCAGTTATAGTGTGGGAATCGCCGGGGAGCTGTTTTTT
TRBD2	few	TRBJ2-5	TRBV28	CASSLGGASGDPQETQYF	TGTGCCAGCAGTTTAGGGGGGGCTAGCGGGGACCCTCAAGAGACCCAGTACTTC
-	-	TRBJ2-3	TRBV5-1	CASSSYVGGGDTQYF	TGCGCCAGCAGCTCTTACGTCGGGGGCGGAGATACGCAGTATTTT
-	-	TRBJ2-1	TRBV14	CASSQDRWGEQFF	TGTGCCAGCAGCCAAGACCGGTGGGGGGAGCAGTTCTTC
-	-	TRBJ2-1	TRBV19	CASSMTQGYNEQFF	TGTGCCAGTAGTATGACGCAAGGGTACAATGAGCAGTTCTTC
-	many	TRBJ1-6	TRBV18	CASQQGEGSPLHF	TGTGCCAGCCAGCAAGGTGAGGGTTCACCCCTCCACTTT
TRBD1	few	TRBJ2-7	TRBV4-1	CASSQVSPGGEQYF	TGCGCCAGCAGCCAAGTCTCCCCAGGGGGCGAGCAGTACTTC
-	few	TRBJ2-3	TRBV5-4	CASSPRTEVTDTQYF	TGTGCCAGCAGCCCCAGGACGGAGGTCACAGATACGCAGTATTTT
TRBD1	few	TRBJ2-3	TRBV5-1	CASSLGTATSDTQYF	TGCGCCAGCAGCCTCGGGACAGCAACATCTGATACGCAGTATTTT
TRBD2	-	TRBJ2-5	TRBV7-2	CASRGGGTGNQGTQYF	TGTGCCAGCAGGGGGGGGGGGACTGGAAACCAAGGGACCCAGTACTTC
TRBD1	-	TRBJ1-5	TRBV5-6	CASRPLSRGLGNQPQHF	TGTGCCAGCAGACCGTTAAGCAGGGGGCTTGGTAATCAGCCCCAGCATTTT
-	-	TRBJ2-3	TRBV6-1	CASSEVRTDTQYF	TGTGCCAGCAGTGAAGTACGCACAGATACGCAGTATTTT
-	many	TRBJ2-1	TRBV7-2	CASSLGGTGPYNEQFF	TGTGCCAGCAGCTTAGGCGGTACAGGGCCCTACAATGAGCAGTTCTTC
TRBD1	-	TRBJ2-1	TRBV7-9	CASRPGQGFNEQFF	TGTGCCAGCAGACCGGGACAGGGATTTAATGAGCAGTTCTTC
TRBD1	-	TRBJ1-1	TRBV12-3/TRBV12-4	CASSSLGQGQNTEAFF	TGTGCCAGCAGTTCTCTGGGACAGGGGCAGAACACTGAAGCTTTCTTT
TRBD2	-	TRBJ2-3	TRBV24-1	CATSALSGGRSDTQYF	TGTGCCACCAGTGCCCTATCGGGGGGGCGTTCAGATACGCAGTATTTT
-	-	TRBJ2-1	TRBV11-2	CASSLYRLVPKRDEQFF	TGTGCCAGCAGCCTATATCGCCTAGTCCCGAAGAGGGATGAGCAGTTCTTC
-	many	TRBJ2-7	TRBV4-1	CASSQAKASPYEQYF	TGCGCCAGCAGCCAAGCGAAGGCTTCCCCCTACGAGCAGTACTTC
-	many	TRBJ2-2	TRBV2	CASSANTGELFF	TGTGCCAGCAGTGCAAACACCGGGGAGCTGTTTTTT
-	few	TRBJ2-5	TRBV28	CASSSPGESETQYF	TGTGCCAGCAGTTCCCCTGGGGAATCAGAGACCCAGTACTTC
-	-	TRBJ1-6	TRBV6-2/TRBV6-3	CASSPEGRSPLHF	TGTGCCAGCAGTCCGGAGGGAAGGTCACCCCTCCACTTT
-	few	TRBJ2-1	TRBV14	CASSQDLGNEQFF	TGTGCCAGCAGCCAAGATCTGGGGAATGAGCAGTTCTTC